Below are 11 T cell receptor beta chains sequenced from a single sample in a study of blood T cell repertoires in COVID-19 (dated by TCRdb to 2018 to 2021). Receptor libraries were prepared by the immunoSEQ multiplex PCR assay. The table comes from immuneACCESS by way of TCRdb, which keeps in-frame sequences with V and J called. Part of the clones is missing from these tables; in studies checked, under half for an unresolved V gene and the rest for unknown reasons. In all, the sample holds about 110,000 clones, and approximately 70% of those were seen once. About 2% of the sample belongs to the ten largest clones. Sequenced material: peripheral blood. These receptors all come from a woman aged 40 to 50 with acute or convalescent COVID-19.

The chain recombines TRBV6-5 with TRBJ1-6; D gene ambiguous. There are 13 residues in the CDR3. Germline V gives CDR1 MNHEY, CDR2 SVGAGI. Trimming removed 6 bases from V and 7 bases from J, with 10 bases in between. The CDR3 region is CASRPDGNSPLHF. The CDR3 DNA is TGTGCCAGCAGACCCGACGGGAATTCACCCCTCCACTTT.

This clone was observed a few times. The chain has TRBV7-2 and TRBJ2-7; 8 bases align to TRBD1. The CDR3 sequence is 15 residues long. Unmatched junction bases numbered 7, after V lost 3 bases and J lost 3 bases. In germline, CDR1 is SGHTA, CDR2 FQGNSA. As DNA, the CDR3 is TGTGCCAGCAGCTTGGACCGACAGGGGCTCTACGAGCAGTACTTC. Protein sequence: CASSLDRQGLYEQYF.

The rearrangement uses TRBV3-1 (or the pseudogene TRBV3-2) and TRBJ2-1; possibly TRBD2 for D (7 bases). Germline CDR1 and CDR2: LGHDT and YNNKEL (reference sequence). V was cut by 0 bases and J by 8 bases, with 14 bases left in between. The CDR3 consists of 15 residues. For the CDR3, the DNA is TGTGCCAGCAGCCAAGACCCGGGGGGCACGGATGAGCAGTTCTTC. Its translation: CASSQDPGGTDEQFF.

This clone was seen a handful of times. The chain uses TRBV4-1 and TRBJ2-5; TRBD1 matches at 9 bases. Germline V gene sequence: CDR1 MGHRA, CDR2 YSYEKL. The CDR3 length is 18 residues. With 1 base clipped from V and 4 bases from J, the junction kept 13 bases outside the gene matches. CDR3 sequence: CASSQGAVLTGGRETQYF. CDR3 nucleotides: TGCGCCAGCAGCCAAGGGGCTGTATTAACAGGGGGCAGAGAGACCCAGTACTTC.

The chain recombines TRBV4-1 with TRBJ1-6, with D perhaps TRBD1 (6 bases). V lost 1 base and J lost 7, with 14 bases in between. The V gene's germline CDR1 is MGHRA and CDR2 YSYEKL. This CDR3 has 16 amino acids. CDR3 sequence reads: CASSQVSGGGNSPLHF. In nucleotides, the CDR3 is TGCGCCAGCAGCCAAGTTTCTGGGGGCGGGAATTCACCCCTCCACTTT.

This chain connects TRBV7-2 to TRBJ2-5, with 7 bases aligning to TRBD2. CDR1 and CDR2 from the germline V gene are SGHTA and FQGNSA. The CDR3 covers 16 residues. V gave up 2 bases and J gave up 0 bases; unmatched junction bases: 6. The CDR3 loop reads CASSLSFGGYQETQYF. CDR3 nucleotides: TGTGCCAGCAGCTTAAGTTTCGGGGGGTACCAAGAGACCCAGTACTTC. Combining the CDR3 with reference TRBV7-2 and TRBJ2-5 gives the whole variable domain GAGVSQSPSNKVTEKGKDVELRCDPISGHTALYWYRQSLGQGLEFLIYFQGNSAPDKSGLPSDRFSAERTGGSVSTLTIQRTQQEDSAVYLCASSLSFGGYQETQYFGPGTRLLVL.

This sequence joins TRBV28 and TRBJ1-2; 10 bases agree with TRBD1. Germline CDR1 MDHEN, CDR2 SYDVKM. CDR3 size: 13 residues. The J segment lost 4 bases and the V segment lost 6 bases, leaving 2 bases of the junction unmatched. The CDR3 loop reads CASRTGGSYGYTF. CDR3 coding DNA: TGTGCCAGCAGGACAGGGGGCTCCTATGGCTACACCTTC.

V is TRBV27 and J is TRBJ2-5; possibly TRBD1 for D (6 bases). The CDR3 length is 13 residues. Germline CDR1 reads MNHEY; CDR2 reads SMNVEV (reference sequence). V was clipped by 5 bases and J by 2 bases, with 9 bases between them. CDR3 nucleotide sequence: TGTGCCAGCAGTACAAGGGGGCAAGAGACCCAGTACTTC. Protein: CASSTRGQETQYF.

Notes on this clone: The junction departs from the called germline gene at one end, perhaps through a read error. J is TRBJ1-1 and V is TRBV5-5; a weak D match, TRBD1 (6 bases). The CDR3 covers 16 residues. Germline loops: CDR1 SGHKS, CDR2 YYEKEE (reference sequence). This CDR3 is CASSSKQGIGNAEAFF. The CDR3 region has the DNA TGTGCCAGCAGCTCAAAGCAGGGGATAGGGAACGCTGAAGCTTTCTTT.

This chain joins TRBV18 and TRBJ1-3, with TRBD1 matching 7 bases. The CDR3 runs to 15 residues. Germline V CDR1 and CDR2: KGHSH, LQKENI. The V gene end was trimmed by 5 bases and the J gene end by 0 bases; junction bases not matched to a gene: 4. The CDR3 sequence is CASSAGTDSGNTIYF. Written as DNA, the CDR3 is TGTGCCAGCTCAGCCGGGACAGACTCTGGAAACACCATATATTTT.

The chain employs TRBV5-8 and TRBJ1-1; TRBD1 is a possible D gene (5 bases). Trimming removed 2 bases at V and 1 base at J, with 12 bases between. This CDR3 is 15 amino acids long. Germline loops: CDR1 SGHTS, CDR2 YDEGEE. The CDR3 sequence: CASSFWGGENTEAFF. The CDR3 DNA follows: TGTGCCAGCAGCTTCTGGGGGGGGGAGAACACTGAAGCTTTCTTT.